This T cell receptor beta chain was observed in a study of blood T cell repertoires in COVID-19. Overall study: T cells, B-cell-depleted T cells, or PBMCs provided the cDNA or gDNA that served as material.

Per germline, CDR1 MDHEN and CDR2 SYDVKM. Trimming left V 6 bases short and J 0 bases short, with 12 bases between. The CDR3 consists of 15 residues. Followed over time, Seattle patients had been enrolled while infection was active. Data came from immunoSEQ multiplex PCR; TCRdb stores just in-frame clones and leaves some out. The sample lists 250,000 to 350,000 clones, roughly 84% seen once, with more than 1.1% in the top ten. Sequences were obtained from peripheral blood. The TCR was taken from a human donor with COVID-19, enrolled during active disease. The donor label of this sample is uncertain. The chain employs TRBV28 and TRBJ1-5, with D tentatively TRBD1 (5 bases). This chain's CDR3 is CASSLGGDSNQPQHF. The CDR3 nucleotides are TGTGCCAGCAGCCTGGGAGGGGATAGCAATCAGCCCCAGCATTTT.